Listed below are T cell receptor beta chains from one sample, sequenced in a study of graft-versus-host responses after intestinal transplantation. Only in-frame clones appear in the TCRdb table, and some are missing; sequencing was by immunoSEQ multiplex PCR. Of 15,000 to 17,000 clones in the sample, 74% were seen once. This material consisted of ileum tissue, taken 14 days after transplant. These receptors came from a human patient who received an intestinal transplant, so some T cells may come from the graft donor. CDR3s include the opening cysteine and the closing phenylalanine or tryptophan. The order of the fields is clone size, D gene, J gene, V gene, CDR3 DNA, CDR3 protein. The D gene is left open where the match is weak. Not all rows give a size; the values are once, few, many and, for expanded clones, a class.

.	.	TRBJ2-7	TRBV29-1	TGCAGCGTTGAAGATCGGGACGGGATCGCTTCCCACGAGCAGTACTTC	CSVEDRDGIASHEQYF
.	TRBD1	TRBJ2-1	TRBV7-7	TGTGCTAGCAGCGAAGGGACAGGGAGGTGGAGTGAGCAGTTCTTC	CASSEGTGRWSEQFF
.	.	TRBJ1-1	TRBV11-1	TGTGCCAGCAGCTTAGTCTGGGGCGTGGAAGCTTTCTTT	CASSLVWGVEAFF
.	TRBD1	TRBJ2-4	TRBV6-5	TGTGCCAGCAGCCCTGGACAGGGTGGAAACATTCAGTACTTC	CASSPGQGGNIQYF
.	.	TRBJ2-5	TRBV30	TGTGCCTGGGCCAGGGACAGCGGGGCGCAGACCCAGTACTTC	CAWARDSGAQTQYF
.	.	TRBJ1-2	TRBV7-8	TGTGCCAGCAGCGGGAACGAGGGCTATGGCTACACCTTC	CASSGNEGYGYTF
.	.	TRBJ1-1	TRBV6-5	TGTGCCAGCAGTTACTCGACCCAGGGGAGAACTGAAGCTTTCTTT	CASSYSTQGRTEAFF
.	.	TRBJ2-7	TRBV2	TGTGCCAGCAGTGAAGCGCTTGGCCTGTCCGCCCCTTACGAGCAGTACTTC	CASSEALGLSAPYEQYF
.	.	TRBJ2-2	TRBV10-1	TGCGCCAGCAGTGGGGACCCGAGAGGTCTCGGGGAGCTGTTTTTT	CASSGDPRGLGELFF
.	.	TRBJ1-6	TRBV5-1	TGCGCCAGCAGCTGGGGCCTAAGGTTATCACCCCTCCACTTT	CASSWGLRLSPLHF
.	TRBD1	TRBJ2-7	TRBV6-5	TGTGCCAGCAGCCCAGGGGGTGGGGGTTACGAGCAGTACTTC	CASSPGGGGYEQYF
few	.	TRBJ2-7	TRBV30	TGTGCCTGGATCGACTTCCGATTCCACGAGCAGTACTTC	CAWIDFRFHEQYF
.	TRBD1	TRBJ1-1	TRBV5-1	TGCGCCAGCAGCTCCAGGGGGATTGGCACTGAAGCTTTCTTT	CASSSRGIGTEAFF
.	.	TRBJ2-3	TRBV27	TGTGCCAGCAGCCCCGCCGACACAGATACGCAGTATTTT	CASSPADTDTQYF
.	TRBD2	TRBJ2-4	TRBV4-1	TGCGCCAGCAGCCAAGACCCTATAGGCGGGGGACTGGCCAAAAACATTCAGTACTTC	CASSQDPIGGGLAKNIQYF
.	.	TRBJ1-1	TRBV27	TGTGCCAGCAGTTTATTCGGGGCTGCTGAGGCTTTCTTT	CASSLFGAAEAFF
.	.	TRBJ1-1	TRBV28	TGTGCCAGCAGTACCTCTGGGAAGGGATGGGGCACTGAAGCTTTCTTT	CASSTSGKGWGTEAFF
.	.	TRBJ2-7	TRBV27	TGTGCCAGCAGCCCGGAGCGGATAGGGTATATCTTGAACTTC	CASSPERIGYILNF
.	.	TRBJ2-5	TRBV19	TGTGCCAGTAGTACGGACCAGACCCGGGCCCAGTACTTC	CASSTDQTRAQYF
.	TRBD1	TRBJ2-7	TRBV6-6	TGTGCCAGCAGTTTTCAGGGGGCCTACGAGCAGTACTTC	CASSFQGAYEQYF